The 23 T cell receptor beta chains given below trace back to one sample, sequenced in a study of cytomegalovirus exposure and HLA in healthy donors. PCR employed 60 Vbeta and 13 Jbeta primers. Measured with immunoSEQ multiplex PCR; TCRdb has only the in-frame clones, and not every one. The sample has around 150,000 clones, roughly 75% seen once. The sample was PBMCs. The source is a man aged 18 to 30 in good health and CMV-seronegative.

As regards this clone: The sample contains more than one DNA sequence encoding this CDR3. CDR3 loop: CASSEGGGGTDTQYF. The CDR3 region has the DNA TGTGCCAGCAGTGAAGGAGGTGGCGGCACAGATACGCAGTATTTT. This rearrangement joins TRBV2 to TRBJ2-3; no definite D call. This CDR3 comprises 15 residues. Trimming removed 1 base at V and 1 base at J, with 9 bases between. In germline, CDR1 is SNHLY, CDR2 FYNNEI.

V and J are TRBV28 and TRBJ2-7; D gene uncertain. With 6 bases removed from V and 5 bases from J, the gap between germline ends came to 8 bases. The CDR3 has 11 amino acids. From germline, CDR1 is MDHEN and CDR2 SYDVKM. The chain's CDR3 is CASRRSDEQYF. The CDR3 DNA reads TGTGCCAGCAGGAGATCGGACGAGCAGTACTTC. Full variable domain (remainder filled in from reference TRBV28 and TRBJ2-7): DVKVTQSSRYLVKRTGEKVFLECVQDMDHENMFWYRQDPGLGLRLIYFSYDVKMKEKGDIPEGYSVSREKKERFSLILESASTNQTSMYLCASRRSDEQYFGPGTRLTVT.

The chain has TRBV2 and TRBJ2-4, with D possibly matching TRBD1 (5 bases). The CDR3 totals 15 residues. Germline CDR1 SNHLY, CDR2 FYNNEI. Trimming took off 1 base at V and 9 bases at J, with 16 bases between the two ends. The CDR3 DNA sequence: TGTGCCAGCAGTGAAGGGGGCGATGGACCCGGCATTCAGTACTTC. Translating it yields CASSEGGDGPGIQYF.

The CDR3 region has the DNA TGTGCCAGCAGCTTGGTCGGCAGGGGCGAGACCCAGTACTTC. Amino acid sequence: CASSLVGRGETQYF. The chain couples TRBV5-4 to TRBJ2-5, with D possibly matching TRBD1 (6 bases). Trimming removed 0 bases from V and 5 bases from J, with 11 bases in between. This CDR3 has 14 residues. Looked up from germline, CDR1 is SGHNT and CDR2 is YYREEE (reference sequence).

The chain carries TRBV9 and TRBJ2-4, with D maybe TRBD2 (7 bases). The CDR3 runs 16 residues. The V gene lost 3 bases and the J gene lost 0 bases, with 13 bases spanning the gap. Germline-derived CDR1 and CDR2 are SGDLS and YYNGEE. This CDR3 reads CASSGGGRGAKNIQYF. CDR3 sequence (DNA): TGTGCCAGCAGCGGGGGGGGCCGGGGAGCCAAAAACATTCAGTACTTC.

A remark on this clone: At one end the junction does not follow the germline gene, possibly because of a read error. This sample also contains other DNA sequences that code for the same CDR3. This chain joins TRBV7-9 and TRBJ2-7, with a possible D match to TRBD1 (5 bases). CDR3 length: 12 residues. The germline V gene encodes CDR1 SEHNR and CDR2 FQNEAQ (reference sequence). CDR3 nucleotides: TGCGCCAGCAGCCCGGACACCCACGAGCAGTACTTC. This translates into CASSPDTHEQYF.

The V call is TRBV30, the J call TRBJ2-6; tentative D call: TRBD2 (7 bases). V dropped 3 bases and J dropped 0 bases, with 15 bases sitting between them. The CDR3 loop spans 17 amino acids. The germline CDR1 and CDR2 sequences are GTSNPN and SVGIG (reference sequence). The CDR3 loop reads CAWRRGGARSGANVLTF. In nucleotides, the CDR3 is TGTGCCTGGAGGAGGGGGGGAGCTCGCTCTGGGGCCAACGTCCTGACTTTC.

J is TRBJ2-4 and V is TRBV9; TRBD1 matches at 9 bases. Looked up from germline, CDR1 is SGDLS and CDR2 is YYNGEE. The CDR3 sequence is 14 residues long. The trim removed 0 bases at V and 9 bases at J, leaving 4 bases unmatched. The CDR3 nucleotides are TGTGCCAGCAGCGTAGGGGACAGGGAAGTCATTCAGTACTTC. It yields the protein CASSVGDREVIQYF.

This clone was seen a few times. The chain is built from TRBV25-1 and TRBJ2-7; 8 nucleotides agree with TRBD1. J gave up 0 bases and V 5 bases, and 9 bases lay outside the gene matches. Germline CDR1 and CDR2: MGHDK and SYGVNS. CDR3 length: 16 amino acids. The CDR3 is CASSSQDRASSYEQYF. CDR3 DNA sequence: TGTGCCAGCAGTTCCCAGGACAGGGCGAGCTCCTACGAGCAGTACTTC.

The chain combines TRBV27 with TRBJ1-4; D is possibly TRBD1 (5 bases). The CDR3 has 15 residues. Germline CDR1 reads MNHEY; CDR2 reads SMNVEV (reference sequence). V was cut by 0 bases and J by 5 bases, with 10 bases left in between. CDR3 nucleotides: TGTGCCAGCAGTTTATCGCTAGGGGCGAATGAAAAACTGTTTTTT. As protein: CASSLSLGANEKLFF.

The chain has TRBV5-5 and TRBJ2-7; 9 bases fit TRBD1. V lost 0 bases to trimming and J lost 2 bases; unmatched junction nucleotides: 9. There are 17 residues in the CDR3. Per the germline V gene, CDR1 is SGHKS and CDR2 is YYEKEE (reference sequence). CDR3 in amino acids: CASSLDLGQGNPYEQYF. DNA of the CDR3: TGTGCCAGCAGCTTGGATTTAGGACAGGGGAACCCCTACGAGCAGTACTTC.

This clone was picked up one time. The chain links TRBV9 to TRBJ2-7, with D possibly matching TRBD2 (5 bases). The CDR3 runs to 14 residues. V was trimmed by 0 bases and J by 2 bases, leaving 9 bases between them. The germline gives CDR1 SGDLS, CDR2 YYNGEE. The CDR3 DNA sequence: TGTGCCAGCAGCGTAGGGACCGGGGCCTACGAGCAGTACTTC. Translating it yields CASSVGTGAYEQYF. Full variable domain (missing parts from reference TRBV9 and TRBJ2-7): DSGVTQTPKHLITATGQRVTLRCSPRSGDLSVYWYQQSLDQGLQFLIQYYNGEERAKGNILERFSAQQFPDLHSELNLSSLELGDSALYFCASSVGTGAYEQYFGPGTRLTVT.

V usage is TRBV7-2 and J usage is TRBJ2-3, with a weak D call TRBD2 (6 bases). Trimming stripped 6 bases from V and 6 bases from J, with 16 bases between. The CDR3 spans 14 residues. Germline V gene lookup returns CDR1 SGHTA and CDR2 FQGNSA. The CDR3 bases are TGTGCCAGCAGTCCGGGACTGGGTTATGATACGCAGTATTTT. This sequence encodes CASSPGLGYDTQYF.

This sequence joins TRBV30 and TRBJ2-7; no definite D call. V lost 3 bases and J 1 base, leaving 4 bases between the germline ends. The length of the CDR3 is 11 residues. Germline V gene data show CDR1 as GTSNPN and CDR2 as SVGIG (reference sequence). The CDR3: CAWSQSYEQYF. The CDR3 nucleotides are TGTGCCTGGAGCCAATCCTACGAGCAGTACTTC.

V is TRBV10-3 and J is TRBJ2-7; TRBD1 agrees at 9 bases. This CDR3 is 15 amino acids long. Germline CDR1 ENHRY, CDR2 SYGVKD. Germline trimming cut 7 bases from V and 3 bases from J; bases unmatched to any gene: 10. CDR3 bases: TGTGCCATCAATCCAAATACGGGACAGGGCTACGAGCAGTACTTC. Encoded protein: CAINPNTGQGYEQYF.

This clone was counted once. The V gene is TRBV6-5, the J gene TRBJ2-3, with 10 bases matching TRBD2. The CDR3 spans 15 residues. Unmatched junction bases numbered 6, after V lost 0 bases and J lost 9 bases. The germline V gene encodes CDR1 MNHEY and CDR2 SVGAGI. In DNA form, the CDR3 reads TGTGCCAGCAGTTACTCAGCAAGCGGGAGGGCCACGCAGTATTTT. It translates to CASSYSASGRATQYF.

This chain links TRBV4-3 with TRBJ2-7; 12 positions match TRBD2. The CDR3 is 15 residues long. Losses at the gene ends were 0 bases for V and 8 bases for J; bases not matched to a gene: 5. CDR1 and CDR2 (germline): LGHNA, YSLEER. CDR3 protein: CASSQDTSGRPKQYF. As DNA, the CDR3 is TGCGCCAGCAGCCAAGATACTAGCGGGAGGCCCAAGCAGTACTTC.

The genes are TRBV6-5 and TRBJ1-5, with a tentative D call TRBD1 (5 bases). V lost 6 bases and J lost 4, with 10 bases in between. The CDR3 length is 13 residues. Germline V gives CDR1 MNHEY, CDR2 SVGAGI. The DNA for the CDR3 is TGTGCCAGCAGGCAGGGTAGAAATCAGCCCCAGCATTTT. Translation: CASRQGRNQPQHF.

This sequence joins TRBV25-1 and TRBJ2-7; maybe TRBD1 (6 bases). The germline CDR1 and CDR2 sequences are MGHDK and SYGVNS. V was trimmed by 5 bases and J by 5 bases, leaving 16 bases between them. The CDR3 spans 14 residues. In nucleotides, the CDR3 is TGTGCCAGCAGTTGGGCAGGGGAATTCCACGAGCAGTACTTC. This gives the protein CASSWAGEFHEQYF.

The J gene is TRBJ2-2, the V gene TRBV28; 9 bases are a match to TRBD1. The V and J ends lost 4 bases and 5 bases, in that order; junction bases with no gene match: 5. Germline values: CDR1 MDHEN, CDR2 SYDVKM. The CDR3 spans 15 residues. CDR3: CASSYGTGRTGELFF. The CDR3 coding sequence is TGTGCCAGCAGTTACGGGACAGGGAGAACCGGGGAGCTGTTTTTT.

The CDR3 sequence: CASSRGSENEKLFF. CDR3 coding DNA: TGTGCCAGCTCACGAGGTAGCGAGAATGAAAAACTGTTTTTT. The genes are TRBV18 and TRBJ1-4; D uncertain. The V gene's germline CDR1 is KGHSH and CDR2 LQKENI. This CDR3 has 14 residues. V was clipped by 4 bases and J by 5 bases, with 11 bases between them.

The V call is TRBV18, the J call TRBJ2-7; 12 nucleotides agree with TRBD1. Per the germline V gene, CDR1 is KGHSH and CDR2 is LQKENI. The CDR3 consists of 17 residues. Trimming at V came to 3 bases and at J to 5 bases, leaving 11 bases not matched to a gene. The CDR3 coding sequence is TGTGCCAGCTCACCCTTTAGGACGGGACAGGGGGCCAACGAGCAGTACTTC. Encoded protein: CASSPFRTGQGANEQYF.

The gene calls are TRBV7-2 and TRBJ2-4, with D maybe TRBD1 (6 bases). Germline lookup yields CDR1 SGHTA and CDR2 FQGNSA. Trimming took 2 bases from V and 1 from J, leaving 9 bases between them. This CDR3 contains 15 residues. The CDR3 region has the DNA TGTGCCAGCAGCTTACCCCAGGGGGCCAAAAACATTCAGTACTTC. It yields the protein CASSLPQGAKNIQYF.